The T cell receptor beta chain under discussion was sequenced for a study of T cell clonality in common variable immunodeficiency. Study-wide results and limits: Compared with controls, CVID subjects had fewer shared TCRbeta clones.

Ten or more counts support this clone. Antigen specificity is unknown. Coverage ceases 3 residues before the CDR3 finishes, and the germline J gene fills in the end. The repertoire was sequenced with immunoSEQ multiplex PCR; TCRdb's copy has only in-frame clones and lacks some. The sample is made up of roughly 60,000 clones, none counted only once. V lost 4 bases, J lost 2 bases, and 21 bases lay in between. The CDR3 length is 18 residues. Looked up from germline, CDR1 is LGHNT and CDR2 is FRNRAP. Patients and controls were mostly of Caucasian heritage. Each donor provided about 4.5 to 8.5 ml of heparinized whole blood.

This chain links TRBV12-5 with TRBJ2-1; no clear D. The sequence derives from a person between 18 and 70 years old in good health. Sequences were obtained from peripheral blood mononuclear cells. CDR3 region: CASGSTHPRVAPYNEQFF. CDR3 DNA, as far as it was read: TGTGCTAGTGGTTCCACCCACCCCCGGGTGGCCCCCTACAATGAG. Full variable domain (outside the CDR3, taken from reference TRBV12-5 and TRBJ2-1): DARVTQTPRHKVTEMGQEVTMRCQPILGHNTVFWYRQTMMQGLELLAYFRNRAPLDDSGMPKDRFSAEMPDATLATLKIQPSEPRDSAVYFCASGSTHPRVAPYNEQFFGPGTRLTVL.